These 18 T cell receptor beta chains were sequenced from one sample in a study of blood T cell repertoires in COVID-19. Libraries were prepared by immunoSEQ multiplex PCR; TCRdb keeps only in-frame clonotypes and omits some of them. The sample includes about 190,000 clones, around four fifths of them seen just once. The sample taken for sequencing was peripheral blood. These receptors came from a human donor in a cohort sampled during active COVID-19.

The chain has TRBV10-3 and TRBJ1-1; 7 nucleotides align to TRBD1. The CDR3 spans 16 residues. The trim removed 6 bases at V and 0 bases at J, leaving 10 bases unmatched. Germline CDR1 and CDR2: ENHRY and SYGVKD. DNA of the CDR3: TGTGCCATCAGCGTTGGGACAGCTACTATGAACACTGAAGCTTTCTTT. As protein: CAISVGTATMNTEAFF.

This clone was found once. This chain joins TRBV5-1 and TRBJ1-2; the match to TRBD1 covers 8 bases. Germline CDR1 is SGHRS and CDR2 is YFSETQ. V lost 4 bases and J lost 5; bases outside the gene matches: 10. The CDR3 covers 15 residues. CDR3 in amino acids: CASSQITGGGYGYTF. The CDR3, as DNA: TGCGCCAGCAGCCAAATAACAGGGGGTGGTTATGGCTACACCTTC.

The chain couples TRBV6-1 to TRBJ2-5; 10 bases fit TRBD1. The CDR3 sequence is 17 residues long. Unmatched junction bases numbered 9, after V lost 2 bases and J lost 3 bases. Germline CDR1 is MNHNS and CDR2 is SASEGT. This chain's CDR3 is CASSELRGTGAKETQYF. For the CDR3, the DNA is TGTGCCAGCAGTGAACTTCGGGGGACAGGGGCAAAAGAGACCCAGTACTTC.

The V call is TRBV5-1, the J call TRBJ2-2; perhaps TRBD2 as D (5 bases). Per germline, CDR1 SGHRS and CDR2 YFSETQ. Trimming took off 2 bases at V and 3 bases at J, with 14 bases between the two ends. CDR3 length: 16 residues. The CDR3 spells CASSFSRVSHTGELFF. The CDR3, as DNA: TGCGCCAGCAGCTTTTCGAGGGTGAGCCACACCGGGGAGCTGTTTTTT.

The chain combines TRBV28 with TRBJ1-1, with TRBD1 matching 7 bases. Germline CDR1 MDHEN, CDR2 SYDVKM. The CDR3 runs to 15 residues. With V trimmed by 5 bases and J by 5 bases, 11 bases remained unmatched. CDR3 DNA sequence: TGTGCCAGCAGTGTCCAGACAGGGTGGGAAACTGAAGCTTTCTTT. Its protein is CASSVQTGWETEAFF. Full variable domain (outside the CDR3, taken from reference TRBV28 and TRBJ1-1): DVKVTQSSRYLVKRTGEKVFLECVQDMDHENMFWYRQDPGLGLRLIYFSYDVKMKEKGDIPEGYSVSREKKERFSLILESASTNQTSMYLCASSVQTGWETEAFFGQGTRLTVV.

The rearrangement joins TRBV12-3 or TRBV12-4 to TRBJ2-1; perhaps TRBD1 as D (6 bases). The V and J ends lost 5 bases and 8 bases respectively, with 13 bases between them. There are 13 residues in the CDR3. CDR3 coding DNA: TGTGCCAGCAGTGCCGGAACAGGGCATGAGCAGTTCTTC. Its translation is CASSAGTGHEQFF.

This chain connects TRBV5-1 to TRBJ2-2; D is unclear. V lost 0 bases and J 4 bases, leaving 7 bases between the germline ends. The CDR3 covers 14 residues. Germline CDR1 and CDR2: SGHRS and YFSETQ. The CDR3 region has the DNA TGCGCCAGCAGCTTGGGACACCTCACCGGGGAGCTGTTTTTT. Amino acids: CASSLGHLTGELFF.

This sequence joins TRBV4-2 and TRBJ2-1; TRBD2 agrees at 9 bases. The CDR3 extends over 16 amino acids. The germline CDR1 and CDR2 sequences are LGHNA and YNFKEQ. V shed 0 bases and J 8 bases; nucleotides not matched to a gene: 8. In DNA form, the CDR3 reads TGTGCCAGCAGCCAAGATCTGGGGACTAGCCTAGATGAGCAGTTCTTC. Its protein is CASSQDLGTSLDEQFF.

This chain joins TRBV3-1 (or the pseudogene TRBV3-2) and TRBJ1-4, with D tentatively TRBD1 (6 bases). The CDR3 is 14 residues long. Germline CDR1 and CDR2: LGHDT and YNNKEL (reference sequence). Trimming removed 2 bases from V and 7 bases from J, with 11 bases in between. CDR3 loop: CASSQLAGAEKLFF. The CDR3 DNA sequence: TGTGCCAGCAGCCAATTGGCAGGGGCTGAAAAACTGTTTTTT.

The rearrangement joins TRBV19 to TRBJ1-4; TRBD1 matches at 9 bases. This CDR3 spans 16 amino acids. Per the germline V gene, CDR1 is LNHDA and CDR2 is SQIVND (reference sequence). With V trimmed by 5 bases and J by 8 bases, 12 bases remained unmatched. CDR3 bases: TGTGCCAGTAGTCAACAGGGGGCGCTTAAGAACGAAAAACTGTTTTTT. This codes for CASSQQGALKNEKLFF.

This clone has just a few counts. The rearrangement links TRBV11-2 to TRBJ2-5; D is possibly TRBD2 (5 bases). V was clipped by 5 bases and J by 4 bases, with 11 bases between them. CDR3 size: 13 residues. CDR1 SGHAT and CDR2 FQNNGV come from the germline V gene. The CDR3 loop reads CASSASTRETQYF. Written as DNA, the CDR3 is TGTGCCAGCAGCGCCTCAACTAGAGAGACCCAGTACTTC.

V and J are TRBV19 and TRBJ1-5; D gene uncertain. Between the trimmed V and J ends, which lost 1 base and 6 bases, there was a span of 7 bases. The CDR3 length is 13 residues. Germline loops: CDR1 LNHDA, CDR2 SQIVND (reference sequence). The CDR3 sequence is CASSIAPGQPQHF. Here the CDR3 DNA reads TGTGCCAGTAGTATAGCGCCGGGTCAGCCCCAGCATTTT.

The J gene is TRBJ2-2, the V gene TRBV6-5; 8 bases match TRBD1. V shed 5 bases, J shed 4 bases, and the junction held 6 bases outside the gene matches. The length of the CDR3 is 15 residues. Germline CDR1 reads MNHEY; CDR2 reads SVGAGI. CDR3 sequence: CASSHRDRITGELFF. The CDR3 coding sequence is TGTGCCAGCAGTCACCGGGACAGGATCACCGGGGAGCTGTTTTTT.

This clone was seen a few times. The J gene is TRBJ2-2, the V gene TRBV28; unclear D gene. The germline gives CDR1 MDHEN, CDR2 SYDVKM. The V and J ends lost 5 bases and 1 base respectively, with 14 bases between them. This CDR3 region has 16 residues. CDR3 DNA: TGTGCCAGCAGTCGGCTCCAGGCGCGGAACACCGGGGAGCTGTTTTTT. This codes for CASSRLQARNTGELFF.

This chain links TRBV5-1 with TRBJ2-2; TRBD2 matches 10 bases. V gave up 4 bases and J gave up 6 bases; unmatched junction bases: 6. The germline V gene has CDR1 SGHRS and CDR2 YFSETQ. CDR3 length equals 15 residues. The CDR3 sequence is CASSPAGGSPGELFF. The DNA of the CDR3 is TGCGCCAGCAGCCCAGCGGGGGGGTCCCCCGGGGAGCTGTTTTTT.

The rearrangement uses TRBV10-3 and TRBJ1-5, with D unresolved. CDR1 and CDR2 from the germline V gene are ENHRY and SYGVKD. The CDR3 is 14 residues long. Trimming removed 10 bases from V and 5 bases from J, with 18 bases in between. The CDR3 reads CATRAGMGDQPQHF. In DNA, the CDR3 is TGTGCCACCCGCGCGGGTATGGGCGATCAGCCCCAGCATTTT.

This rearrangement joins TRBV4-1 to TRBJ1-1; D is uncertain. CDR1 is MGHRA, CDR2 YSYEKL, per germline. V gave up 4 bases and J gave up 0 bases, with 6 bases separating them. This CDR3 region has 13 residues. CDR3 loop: CASSRRVNTEAFF. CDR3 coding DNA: TGCGCCAGCAGCCGAAGAGTGAACACTGAAGCTTTCTTT.

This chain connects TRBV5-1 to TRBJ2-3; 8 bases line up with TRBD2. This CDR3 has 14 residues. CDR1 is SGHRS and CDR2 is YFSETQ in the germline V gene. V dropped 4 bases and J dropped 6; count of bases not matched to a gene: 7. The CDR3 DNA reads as TGCGCCAGCAGCCGAGCGGGGGAAGGGGATACGCAGTATTTT. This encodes CASSRAGEGDTQYF.